This T cell receptor (beta chain) is drawn from a study of cytomegalovirus exposure and HLA in healthy donors. Primers: 60 Vbeta forward and 13 Jbeta reverse. Produced via immunoSEQ multiplex PCR; TCRdb's table is partial and in-frame only. The profile shows about 110,000 clones, around 15% of them singletons. Only a few counts were recorded for this clone. In germline, CDR1 is MNHGY, CDR2 SAAAGT. The CDR3 runs to 16 residues. V lost 7 bases, J lost 8 bases, and 15 bases stayed unmatched. This chain joins TRBV6-8 and TRBJ1-2; 11 nucleotides align to TRBD1. The specimen sequenced was PBMCs. The receptor was derived from a female donor in good health and CMV-seronegative. This chain's CDR3 is CASTLRRTGGAGGYTF. The CDR3 DNA reads TGTGCCAGCACATTACGTAGGACAGGGGGCGCAGGGGGCTACACCTTC.